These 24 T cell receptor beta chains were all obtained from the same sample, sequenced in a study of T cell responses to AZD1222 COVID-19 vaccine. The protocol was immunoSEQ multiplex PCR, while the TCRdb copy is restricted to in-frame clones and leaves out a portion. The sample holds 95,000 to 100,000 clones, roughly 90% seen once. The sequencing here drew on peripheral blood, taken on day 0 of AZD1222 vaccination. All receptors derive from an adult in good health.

CDR3 bases: TGTGCCAGCAGTGAAGTGCGCAGGACCTATAGCAATCAGCCCCAGCATTTT. This encodes CASSEVRRTYSNQPQHF. The chain is built from TRBV6-1 and TRBJ1-5; no clear D. The CDR3 consists of 17 residues. Germline V gene sequence: CDR1 MNHNS, CDR2 SASEGT. V was trimmed by 1 base and J by 0 bases, leaving 13 bases between them.

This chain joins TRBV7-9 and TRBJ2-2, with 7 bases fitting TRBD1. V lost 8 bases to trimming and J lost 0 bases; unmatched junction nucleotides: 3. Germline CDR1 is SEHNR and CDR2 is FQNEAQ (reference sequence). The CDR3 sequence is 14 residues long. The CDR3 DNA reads TGTGCCAGCGGTCAGGGGGCGAACACCGGGGAGCTGTTTTTT. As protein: CASGQGANTGELFF. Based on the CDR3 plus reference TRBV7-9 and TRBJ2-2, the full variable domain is DTGVSQNPRHKITKRGQNVTFRCDPISEHNRLYWYRQTLGQGPEFLTYFQNEAQLEKSRLLSDRFSAERPKGSFSTLEIQRTEQGDSAMYLCASGQGANTGELFFGEGSRLTVL.

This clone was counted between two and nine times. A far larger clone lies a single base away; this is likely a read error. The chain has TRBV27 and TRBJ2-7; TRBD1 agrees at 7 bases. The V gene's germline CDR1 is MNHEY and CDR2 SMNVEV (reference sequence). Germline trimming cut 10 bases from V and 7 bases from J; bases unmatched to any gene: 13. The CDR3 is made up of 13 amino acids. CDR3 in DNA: TGTGCCACCACACGACAGGGATCGGGGGAGCAGTACTTC. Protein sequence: CATTRQGSGEQYF.

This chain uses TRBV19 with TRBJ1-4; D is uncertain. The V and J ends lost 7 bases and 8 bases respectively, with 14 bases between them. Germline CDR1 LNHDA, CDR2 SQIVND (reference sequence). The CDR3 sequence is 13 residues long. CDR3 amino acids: CASKLGPGEKLFF. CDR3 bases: TGTGCCAGTAAACTCGGGCCGGGAGAAAAACTGTTTTTT. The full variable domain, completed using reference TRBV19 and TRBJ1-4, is DGGITQSPKYLFRKEGQNVTLSCEQNLNHDAMYWYRQDPGQGLRLIYYSQIVNDFQKGDIAEGYSVSREKKESFPLTVTSAQKNPTAFYLCASKLGPGEKLFFGSGTQLSVL.

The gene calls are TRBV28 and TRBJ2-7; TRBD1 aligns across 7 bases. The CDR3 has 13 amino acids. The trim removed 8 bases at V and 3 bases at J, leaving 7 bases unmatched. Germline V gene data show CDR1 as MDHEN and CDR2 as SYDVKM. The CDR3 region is CASVRQGYYEQYF. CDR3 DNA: TGTGCCAGCGTTAGACAGGGTTACTACGAGCAGTACTTC.

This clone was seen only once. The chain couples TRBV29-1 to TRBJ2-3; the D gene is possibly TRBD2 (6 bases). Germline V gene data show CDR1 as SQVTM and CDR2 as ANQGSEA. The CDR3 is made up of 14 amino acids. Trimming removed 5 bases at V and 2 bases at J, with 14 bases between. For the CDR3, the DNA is TGCAGCGTTTCAAGAGGGGAGGTCACAGATACGCAGTATTTT. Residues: CSVSRGEVTDTQYF.

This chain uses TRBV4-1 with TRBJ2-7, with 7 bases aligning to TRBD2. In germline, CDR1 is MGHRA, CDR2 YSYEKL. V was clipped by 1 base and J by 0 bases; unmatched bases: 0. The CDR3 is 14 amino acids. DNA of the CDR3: TGCGCCAGCAGCCAAGGGACTAGCTCCTACGAGCAGTACTTC. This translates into CASSQGTSSYEQYF.

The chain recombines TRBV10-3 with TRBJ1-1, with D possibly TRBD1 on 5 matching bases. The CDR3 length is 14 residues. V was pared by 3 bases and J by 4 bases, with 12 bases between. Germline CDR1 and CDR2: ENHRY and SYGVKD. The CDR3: CAISDRQGRTEAFF. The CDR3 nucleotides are TGTGCCATCAGTGACCGCCAGGGACGCACTGAAGCTTTCTTT.

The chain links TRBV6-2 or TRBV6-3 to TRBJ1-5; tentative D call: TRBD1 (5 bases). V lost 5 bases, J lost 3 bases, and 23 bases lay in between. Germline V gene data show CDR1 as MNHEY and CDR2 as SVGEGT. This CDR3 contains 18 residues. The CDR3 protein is CASSRPGAFKMDNQPQHF. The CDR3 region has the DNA TGTGCCAGCAGTCGCCCCGGGGCCTTCAAAATGGACAATCAGCCCCAGCATTTT.

The CDR3 DNA is TGCGCCAGCAGCCAGCCGGACAGGAGCTCTGGAAACACCATATATTTT. As protein: CASSQPDRSSGNTIYF. The genes are TRBV4-1 and TRBJ1-3; 7 bases match TRBD1. V trimming: 3 bases; J trimming: 0 bases; junction bases outside the gene matches: 5. Germline V gives CDR1 MGHRA, CDR2 YSYEKL. The CDR3 contains 16 residues.

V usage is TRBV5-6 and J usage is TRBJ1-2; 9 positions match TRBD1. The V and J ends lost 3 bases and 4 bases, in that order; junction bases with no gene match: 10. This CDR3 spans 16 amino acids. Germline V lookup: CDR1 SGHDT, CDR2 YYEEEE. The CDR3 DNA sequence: TGTGCCAGCAGCTCGACGGGGACAGGGAACTTCTATGGCTACACCTTC. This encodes CASSSTGTGNFYGYTF.

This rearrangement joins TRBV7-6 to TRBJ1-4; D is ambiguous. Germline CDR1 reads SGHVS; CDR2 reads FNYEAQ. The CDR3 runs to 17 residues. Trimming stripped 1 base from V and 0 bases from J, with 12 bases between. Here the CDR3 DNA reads TGTGCCAGCAGCTTAGTAGAACAGATCGCAACTAATGAAAAACTGTTTTTT. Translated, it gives CASSLVEQIATNEKLFF.

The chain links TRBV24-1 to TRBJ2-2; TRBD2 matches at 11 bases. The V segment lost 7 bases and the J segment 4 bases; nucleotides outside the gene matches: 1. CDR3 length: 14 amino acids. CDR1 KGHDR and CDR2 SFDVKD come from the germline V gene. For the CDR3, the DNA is TGTGCCACCAGGGGACTAGCGGCCACCGGGGAGCTGTTTTTT. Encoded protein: CATRGLAATGELFF.

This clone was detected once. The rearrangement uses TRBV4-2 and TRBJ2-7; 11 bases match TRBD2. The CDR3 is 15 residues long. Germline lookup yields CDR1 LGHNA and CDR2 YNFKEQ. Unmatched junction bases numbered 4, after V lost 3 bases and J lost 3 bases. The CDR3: CASSHRTSGGYEQYF. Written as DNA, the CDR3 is TGTGCCAGCAGCCACAGAACTAGCGGGGGCTACGAGCAGTACTTC.

CDR3 amino acids: CASRETVNYGYTF. DNA for the CDR3: TGTGCCAGTAGGGAGACGGTTAACTATGGCTACACCTTC. V and J are TRBV19 and TRBJ1-2; D is unclear. Germline CDR1 LNHDA, CDR2 SQIVND (reference sequence). There are 13 residues in the CDR3. Trimming left V 6 bases short and J 1 base short, with 9 bases between. The entire variable domain, with the rest obtained from reference TRBV19 and TRBJ1-2, is as follows: DGGITQSPKYLFRKEGQNVTLSCEQNLNHDAMYWYRQDPGQGLRLIYYSQIVNDFQKGDIAEGYSVSREKKESFPLTVTSAQKNPTAFYLCASRETVNYGYTFGSGTRLTVV.

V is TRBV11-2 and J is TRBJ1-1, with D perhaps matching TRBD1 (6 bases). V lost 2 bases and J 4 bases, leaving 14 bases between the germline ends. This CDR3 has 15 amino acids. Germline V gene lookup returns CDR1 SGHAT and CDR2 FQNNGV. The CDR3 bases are TGTGCCAGCAGCTTACTGGGGGGCTCGGGCACTGAAGCTTTCTTT. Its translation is CASSLLGGSGTEAFF.

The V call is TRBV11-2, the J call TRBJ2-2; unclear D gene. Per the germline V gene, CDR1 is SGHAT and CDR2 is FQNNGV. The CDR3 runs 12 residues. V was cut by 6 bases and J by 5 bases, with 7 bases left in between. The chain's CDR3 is CASRRGTGELFF. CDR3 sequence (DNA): TGTGCCAGCAGACGAGGAACCGGGGAGCTGTTTTTT.

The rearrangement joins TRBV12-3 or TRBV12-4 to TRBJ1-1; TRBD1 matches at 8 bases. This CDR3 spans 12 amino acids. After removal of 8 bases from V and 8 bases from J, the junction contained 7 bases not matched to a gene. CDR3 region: CASRQTGAEAFF. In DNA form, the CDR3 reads TGTGCCAGCCGCCAGACAGGGGCCGAAGCTTTCTTT.

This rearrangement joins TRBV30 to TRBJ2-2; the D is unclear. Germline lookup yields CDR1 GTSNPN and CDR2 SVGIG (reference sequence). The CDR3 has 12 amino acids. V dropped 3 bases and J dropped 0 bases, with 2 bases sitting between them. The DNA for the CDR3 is TGTGCCTGGAGCGCGAACACCGGGGAGCTGTTTTTT. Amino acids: CAWSANTGELFF.

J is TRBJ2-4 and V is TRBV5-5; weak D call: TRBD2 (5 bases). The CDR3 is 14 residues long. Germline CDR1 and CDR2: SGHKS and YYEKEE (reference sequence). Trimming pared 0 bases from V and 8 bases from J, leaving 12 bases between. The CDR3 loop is CASSLGLSSDIQYF. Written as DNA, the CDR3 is TGTGCCAGCAGCTTGGGACTATCATCGGACATTCAGTACTTC.

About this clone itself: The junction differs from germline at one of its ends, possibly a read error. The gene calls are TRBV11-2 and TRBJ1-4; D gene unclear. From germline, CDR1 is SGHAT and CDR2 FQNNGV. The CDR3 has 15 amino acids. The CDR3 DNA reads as TGTGCCAGCAGTTTAGAAACAGATACGCTAGGAAAACTGTTTTTT. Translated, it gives CASSLETDTLGKLFF.

The CDR3 loop reads CASSLKFDAEGYTF. CDR3 bases: TGTGCCAGCAGCCTTAAATTTGACGCGGAGGGCTACACCTTC. The chain joins TRBV7-8 to TRBJ1-2, with D hard to call. Germline CDR1 is SGHVS and CDR2 is FQNEAQ. CDR3 length: 14 amino acids. The V gene lost 5 bases and the J gene lost 8 bases, with 18 bases spanning the gap.

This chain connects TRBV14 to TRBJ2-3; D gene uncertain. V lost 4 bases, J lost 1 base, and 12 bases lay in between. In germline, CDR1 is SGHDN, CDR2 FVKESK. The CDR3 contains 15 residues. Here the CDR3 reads CASSRPPRRTDTQYF. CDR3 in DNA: TGTGCCAGCAGCCGGCCGCCCCGCCGCACAGATACGCAGTATTTT.

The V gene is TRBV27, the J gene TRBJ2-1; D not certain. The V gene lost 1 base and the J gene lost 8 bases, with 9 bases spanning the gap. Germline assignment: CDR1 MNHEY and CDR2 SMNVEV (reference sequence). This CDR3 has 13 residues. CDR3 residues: CASSLWQGYEQFF. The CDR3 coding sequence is TGTGCCAGCAGTTTATGGCAAGGATATGAGCAGTTCTTC.